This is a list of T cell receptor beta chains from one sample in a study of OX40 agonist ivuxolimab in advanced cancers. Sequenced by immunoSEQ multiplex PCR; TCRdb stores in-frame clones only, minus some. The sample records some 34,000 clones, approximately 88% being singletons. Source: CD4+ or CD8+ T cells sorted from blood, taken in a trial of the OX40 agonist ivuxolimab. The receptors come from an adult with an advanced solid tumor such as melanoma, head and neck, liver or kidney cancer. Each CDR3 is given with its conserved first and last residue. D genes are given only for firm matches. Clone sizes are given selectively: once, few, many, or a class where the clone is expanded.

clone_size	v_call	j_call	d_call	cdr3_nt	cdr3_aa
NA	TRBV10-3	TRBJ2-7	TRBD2	TGTGCCACCACTAGCGGGGGGACCTACGAGCAGTACTTC	CATTSGGTYEQYF
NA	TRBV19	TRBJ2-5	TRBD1	TGTGCCAGTAGTCGGTGGACAGGGGGACAAGAGACCCAGTACTTC	CASSRWTGGQETQYF
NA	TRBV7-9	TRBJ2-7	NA	TGTGCCAGCAGCTTAAGGGGGGACCCCTACGAGCAGTACTTC	CASSLRGDPYEQYF
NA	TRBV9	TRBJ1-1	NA	TGTGCCAGCTCGGCGGGTATGAACACTGAAGCTTTCTTT	CASSAGMNTEAFF
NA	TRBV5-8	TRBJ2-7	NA	TGTGCCAGCAGCTTGGGGCTCCTAGGGCACGGCGAGCAGTACTTC	CASSLGLLGHGEQYF
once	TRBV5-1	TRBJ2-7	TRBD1	TGCGCCAGCAGCACTGGGACAGGGTTACCGTACGAGCAGTACTTC	CASSTGTGLPYEQYF
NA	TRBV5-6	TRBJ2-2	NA	TGTGCCAGCAGCTTGGGGGACGGGGAGCTGTTTTTT	CASSLGDGELFF
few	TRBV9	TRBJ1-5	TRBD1	TGTGCCAGCAGCGTAGACGGAGGGGGCGGTCAGCCCCAGCATTTT	CASSVDGGGGQPQHF
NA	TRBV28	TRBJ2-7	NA	TGTGCCAGCAGTTTACATCCAGGGAACTACGAGCAGTACTTC	CASSLHPGNYEQYF
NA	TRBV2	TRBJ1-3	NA	TGTGCCAGCAGTGAATGGACAGAGTACGGCACCATATATTTT	CASSEWTEYGTIYF
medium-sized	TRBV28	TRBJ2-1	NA	TGTGCCAGCAGTTCCATCTCCGGGACGCATGAGCAGTTCTTC	CASSSISGTHEQFF
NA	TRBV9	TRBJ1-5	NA	TGTGCCAGCAGCGTAGATGGCGGGGGCGGGCAGCCCCAGCATTTT	CASSVDGGGGQPQHF
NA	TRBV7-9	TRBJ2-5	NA	TGTGCCAGCAGCGGGGGACGGTACGAGACCCAGTACTTC	CASSGGRYETQYF
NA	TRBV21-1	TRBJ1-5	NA	TGTGCCAGCAGCCTTTGCAGGGGGCATAGCAATCAGCCCCAGCATTTT	CASSLCRGHSNQPQHF
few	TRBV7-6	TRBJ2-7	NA	TGTGCCAGCAGCTTAACTAGCTACGAGCAGTACTTC	CASSLTSYEQYF
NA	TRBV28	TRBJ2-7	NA	TGTGCCAGCACTTTTAGGGGGGTTAGCTCCTACGAGCAGTACTTC	CASTFRGVSSYEQYF
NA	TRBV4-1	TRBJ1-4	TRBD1	TGCGCCAGCAGCCTCGGAGGGGGCGTAGGTGAAAAACTGTTTTTT	CASSLGGGVGEKLFF
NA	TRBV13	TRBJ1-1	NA	TGTGCCAGCAGCTCCCCCTTTGGGGAAATGGCTTTCTTT	CASSSPFGEMAFF
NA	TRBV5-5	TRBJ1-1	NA	TGTGCCAGCAGCTTGGGTCTTGAGGCTTTCTTT	CASSLGLEAFF
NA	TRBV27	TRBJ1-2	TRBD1	TGTGCCAGCAGTCAGGGGGGGGATGGCTACACCTTC	CASSQGGDGYTF
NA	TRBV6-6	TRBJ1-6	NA	TGTGCCAGCAGTTACGCAGGGGACAATAATTCACCCCTCCACTTT	CASSYAGDNNSPLHF
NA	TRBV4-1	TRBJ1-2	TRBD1	TGCGCCAGCAGCTTTACAGGGGGGCCAATGGGAGGCTACACCTTC	CASSFTGGPMGGYTF
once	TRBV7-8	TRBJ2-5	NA	TGTGCCACAAACAGGGATGGCGAGACCCAGTACTTC	CATNRDGETQYF
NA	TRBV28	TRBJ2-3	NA	TGTGCCAGCAGTCCCCGCTTGGCAGATACGCAGTATTTT	CASSPRLADTQYF
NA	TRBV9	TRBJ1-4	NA	TGTGCCAGCAGCGTAGCGGGAGGGACTAATGAAAAACTGTTTTTT	CASSVAGGTNEKLFF
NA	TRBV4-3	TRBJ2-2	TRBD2	TGCGCCAGCAGCCCGGGACTAGCAGTGGCGAACGGGGAGCTGTTTTTT	CASSPGLAVANGELFF
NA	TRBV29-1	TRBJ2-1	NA	TGCAGCGTTGAATGGGAATACAATGAGCAGTTCTTC	CSVEWEYNEQFF
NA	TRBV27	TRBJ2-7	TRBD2	TGTGCCAGCAGTCCCTTTAGCGGGGGGCCCACCTACGAGCAGTACTTC	CASSPFSGGPTYEQYF
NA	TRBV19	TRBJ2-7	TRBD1	TGTGCCAGTAGTATGTTTGGGACAGGGAATTACGAGCAGTACTTC	CASSMFGTGNYEQYF
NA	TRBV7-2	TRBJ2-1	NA	TGTGCCAGCAGCTTAGACGGACCGCTGGATGAGCAGTTCTTC	CASSLDGPLDEQFF
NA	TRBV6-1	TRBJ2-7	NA	TGTGCCAGCAGTGAAATGGAGTTTCCCATCTACGAGCAGTACTTC	CASSEMEFPIYEQYF
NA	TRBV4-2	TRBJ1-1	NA	TGTGCCAGCAGCCAAGAGGGCAGCAGAGCTTTCTTT	CASSQEGSRAFF
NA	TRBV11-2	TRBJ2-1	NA	TGTGCCAGCAGCTTACCGTCGGGCTATCAGCAGTTCTTC	CASSLPSGYQQFF
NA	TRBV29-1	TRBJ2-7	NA	TGCAGCGTTGTGCCTACGACACCTTCCTACGAGCAGTACTTC	CSVVPTTPSYEQYF
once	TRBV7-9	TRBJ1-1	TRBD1	TGTGCCAGCAGCCCATGGACAGGGGGCACTGAAGCTTTCTTT	CASSPWTGGTEAFF
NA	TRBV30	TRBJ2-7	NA	TGTGCCTGGAGCCCTACAGGAGGCGAGCAGTACTTC	CAWSPTGGEQYF
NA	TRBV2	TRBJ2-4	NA	TGTGCCAGCAGTGAAGACATTCAGTACTTC	CASSEDIQYF
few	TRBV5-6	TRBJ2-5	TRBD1	TGTGCCAGCAGCGCGGACAGGGGAAGTCGGGAGACCCAGTACTTC	CASSADRGSRETQYF
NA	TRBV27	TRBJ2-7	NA	TGTGCCAGCAGTGTAACCGGGACGCTCTCCTACGAGCAGTACTTC	CASSVTGTLSYEQYF
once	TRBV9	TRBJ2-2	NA	TGTGCCAGCAGCGTCGGGGGCGCGGGGGCCGGGGAGCTGTTTTTT	CASSVGGAGAGELFF
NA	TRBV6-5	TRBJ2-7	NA	TGTGCCAGCAGTTACGGACTGTCCTCCTACGAGCAGTACTTC	CASSYGLSSYEQYF
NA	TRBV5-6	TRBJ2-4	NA	TGTGCCAGCAGCTTCTTGGGTGAGGCCAAAAACATTCAGTACTTC	CASSFLGEAKNIQYF
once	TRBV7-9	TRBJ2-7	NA	TGTGCCAGCAGCCCCCTGGGTAACTACGAGCAGTACTTC	CASSPLGNYEQYF
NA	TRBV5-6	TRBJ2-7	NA	TGTGCCAGCAGCCCCCAGGGCGTTTACGAGCAGTACTTC	CASSPQGVYEQYF
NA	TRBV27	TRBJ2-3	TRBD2	TGTGCCAGCAGTCGTCTAACCGGGACTAGCGGGAGGTACACAGATACGCAGTATTTT	CASSRLTGTSGRYTDTQYF
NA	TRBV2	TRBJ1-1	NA	TGTGCCAGCAGTGAAGTCCCCATCGTACACGAGTTGATGAACACTGAAGCTTTCTTT	CASSEVPIVHELMNTEAFF
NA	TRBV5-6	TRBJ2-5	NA	TGTGCCAGCAGCTTGGCGGTGGGAAGGGAAGAAGAGACCCAGTACTTC	CASSLAVGREEETQYF
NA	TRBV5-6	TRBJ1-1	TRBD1	TGTGCCAGCAGCTGGGGGACAGGGGACACTGAAGCTTTCTTT	CASSWGTGDTEAFF
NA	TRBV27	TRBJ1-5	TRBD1	TGTGCCAGCAGTGCCTTGACAGGGACACGGCAGCCCCAGCATTTT	CASSALTGTRQPQHF
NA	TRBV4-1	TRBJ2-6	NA	TGCGCCAGCAGCTCCAGCTCTGGGGCCAACGTCCTGACTTTC	CASSSSSGANVLTF
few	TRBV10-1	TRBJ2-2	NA	TGCGCCAGCAGAAACCGGGACCCTGGAGTTGGCGGGGAGCTGTTTTTT	CASRNRDPGVGGELFF
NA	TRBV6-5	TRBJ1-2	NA	TGTGCCAGCAGTTATGAGGGGGATGGCTACACCTTC	CASSYEGDGYTF
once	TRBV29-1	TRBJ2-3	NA	TGCAGCGGCTGGGGCCAGGCAACAGATACGCAGTATTTT	CSGWGQATDTQYF
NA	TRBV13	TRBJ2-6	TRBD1	TGTGCCAGCAGCGAAAGGGACAGAAGAAGCTCTGGGGCCAACGTCCTGACTTTC	CASSERDRRSSGANVLTF
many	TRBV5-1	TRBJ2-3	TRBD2	TGCGCCAGCGAGGCGGGAGGGGGCACAGATACGCAGTATTTT	CASEAGGGTDTQYF
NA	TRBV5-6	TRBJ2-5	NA	TGTGCCAGCAGCTTCGGGCCAGAGACCCAGTACTTC	CASSFGPETQYF